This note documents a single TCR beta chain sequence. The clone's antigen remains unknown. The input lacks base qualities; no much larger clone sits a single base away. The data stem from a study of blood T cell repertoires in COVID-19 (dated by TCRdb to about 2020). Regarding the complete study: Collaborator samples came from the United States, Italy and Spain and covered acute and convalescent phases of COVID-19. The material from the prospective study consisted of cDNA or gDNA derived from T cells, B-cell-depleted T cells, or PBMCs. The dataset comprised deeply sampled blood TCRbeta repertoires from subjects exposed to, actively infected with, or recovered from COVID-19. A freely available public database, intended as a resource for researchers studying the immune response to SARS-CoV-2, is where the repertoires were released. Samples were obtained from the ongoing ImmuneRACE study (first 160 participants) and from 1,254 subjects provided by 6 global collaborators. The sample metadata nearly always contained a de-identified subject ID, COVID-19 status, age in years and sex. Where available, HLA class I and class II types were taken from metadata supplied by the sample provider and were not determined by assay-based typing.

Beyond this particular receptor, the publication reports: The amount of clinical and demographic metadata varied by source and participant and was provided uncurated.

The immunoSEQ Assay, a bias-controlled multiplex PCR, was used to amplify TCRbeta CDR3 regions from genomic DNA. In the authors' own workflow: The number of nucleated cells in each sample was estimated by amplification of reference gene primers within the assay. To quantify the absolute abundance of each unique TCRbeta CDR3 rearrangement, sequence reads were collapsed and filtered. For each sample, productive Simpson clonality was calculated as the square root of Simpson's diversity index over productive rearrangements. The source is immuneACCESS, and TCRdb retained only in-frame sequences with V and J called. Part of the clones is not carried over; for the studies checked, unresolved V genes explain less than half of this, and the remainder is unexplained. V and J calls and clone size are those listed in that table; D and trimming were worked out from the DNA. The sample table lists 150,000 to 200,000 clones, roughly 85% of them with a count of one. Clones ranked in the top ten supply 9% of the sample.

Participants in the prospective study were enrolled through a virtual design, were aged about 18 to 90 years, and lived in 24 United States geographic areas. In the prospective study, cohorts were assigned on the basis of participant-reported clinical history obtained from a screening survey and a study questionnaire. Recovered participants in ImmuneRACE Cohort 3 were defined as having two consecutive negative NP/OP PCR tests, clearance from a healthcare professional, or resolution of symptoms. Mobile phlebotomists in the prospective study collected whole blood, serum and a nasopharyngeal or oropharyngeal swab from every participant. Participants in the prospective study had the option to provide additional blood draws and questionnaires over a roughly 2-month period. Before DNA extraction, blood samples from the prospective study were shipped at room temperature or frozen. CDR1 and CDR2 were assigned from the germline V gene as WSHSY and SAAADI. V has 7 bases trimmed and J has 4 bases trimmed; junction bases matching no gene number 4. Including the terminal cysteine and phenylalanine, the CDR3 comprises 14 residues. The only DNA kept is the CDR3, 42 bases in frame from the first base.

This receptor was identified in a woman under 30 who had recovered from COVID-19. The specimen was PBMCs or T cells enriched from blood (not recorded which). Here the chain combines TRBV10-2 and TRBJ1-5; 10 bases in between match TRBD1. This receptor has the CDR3 CASKSGQGNQPQHF. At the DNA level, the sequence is TGCGCCAGCAAATCGGGACAGGGGAATCAGCCCCAGCATTTT.